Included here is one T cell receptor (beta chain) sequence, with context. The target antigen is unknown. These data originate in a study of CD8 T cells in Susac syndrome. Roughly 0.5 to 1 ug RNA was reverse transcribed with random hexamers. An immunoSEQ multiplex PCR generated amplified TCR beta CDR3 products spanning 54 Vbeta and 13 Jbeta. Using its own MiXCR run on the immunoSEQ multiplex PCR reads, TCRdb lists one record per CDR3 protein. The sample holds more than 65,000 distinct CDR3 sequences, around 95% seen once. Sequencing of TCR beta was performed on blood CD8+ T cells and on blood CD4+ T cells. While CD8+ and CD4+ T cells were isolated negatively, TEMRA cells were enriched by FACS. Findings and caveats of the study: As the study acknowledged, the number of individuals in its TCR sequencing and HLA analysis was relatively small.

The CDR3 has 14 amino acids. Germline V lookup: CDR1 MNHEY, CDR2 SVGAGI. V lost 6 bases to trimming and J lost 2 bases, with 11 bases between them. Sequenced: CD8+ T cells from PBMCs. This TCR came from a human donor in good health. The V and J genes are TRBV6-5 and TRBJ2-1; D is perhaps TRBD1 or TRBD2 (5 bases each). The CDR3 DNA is TGTGCCAGCAGCCGGGACGGTGCCTACAATGAGCAGTTCTTC. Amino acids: CASSRDGAYNEQFF.